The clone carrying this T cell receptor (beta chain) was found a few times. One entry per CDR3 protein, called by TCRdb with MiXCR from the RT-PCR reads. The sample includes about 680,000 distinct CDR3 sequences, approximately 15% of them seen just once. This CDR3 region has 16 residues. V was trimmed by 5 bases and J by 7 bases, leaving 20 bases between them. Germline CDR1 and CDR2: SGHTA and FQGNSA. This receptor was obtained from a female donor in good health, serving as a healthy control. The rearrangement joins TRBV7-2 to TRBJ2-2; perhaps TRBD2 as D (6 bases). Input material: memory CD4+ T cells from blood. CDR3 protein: CASSRTRSLGGGELFF. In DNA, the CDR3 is TGTGCCAGCAGCCGTACTCGCTCCCTCGGGGGCGGGGAGCTGTTTTTT. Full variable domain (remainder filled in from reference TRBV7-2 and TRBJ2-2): GAGVSQSPSNKVTEKGKDVELRCDPISGHTALYWYRQSLGQGLEFLIYFQGNSAPDKSGLPSDRFSAERTGGSVSTLTIQRTQQEDSAVYLCASSRTRSLGGGELFFGEGSRLTVL.